Below, 18 T cell receptor beta chains from the same sample are listed, as sequenced in a study of CD8 T cells in ankylosing spondylitis. Study-level results: Apparently characteristic of ankylosing spondylitis blood was a TCR beta motif (eight highly homologous variants).

Via MiXCR, TCRdb re-called the 5' RACE reads, giving one row per CDR3 protein. The sample yields 500,000 to 650,000 distinct CDR3 sequences, approximately 5% seen once. For these TCRs, the target antigens are not known. Source material: blood, either unsorted or a sorted T cell fraction (not recorded which). Source of these receptors: a male donor with ankylosing spondylitis.

This clonotype has a count of ten or more. The genes are TRBV29-1 and TRBJ2-7; D gene ambiguous. The V end lost 4 bases, the J end lost 0 bases, and 10 bases lay between the germline ends. The CDR3 covers 13 residues. Looked up from germline, CDR1 is SQVTM and CDR2 is ANQGSEA. The CDR3 DNA reads as TGCAGCGTTGCTCCCGCCCACTCCTACGAGCAGTACTTC. Amino acid sequence: CSVAPAHSYEQYF.

This clonotype was observed many times. The chain joins TRBV5-1 to TRBJ2-3, with 7 bases that match TRBD2. V lost 1 base, J lost 0 bases, and 5 bases stayed unmatched. The CDR3 is 16 amino acids. The germline CDR1 and CDR2 sequences are SGHRS and YFSETQ. The CDR3 protein is CASSLNRRGSTDTQYF. CDR3 DNA sequence: TGCGCCAGCAGCTTGAACAGGCGGGGGAGCACAGATACGCAGTATTTT.

This clonotype showed up many times. CDR3 DNA: TGCAGCGTTGGCGGGCGCACAGATACGCAGTATTTT. Translated, it gives CSVGGRTDTQYF. The chain is built from TRBV29-1 and TRBJ2-3, with a weak D call TRBD2 (5 bases). The CDR3 sequence is 12 residues long. Germline V gene data show CDR1 as SQVTM and CDR2 as ANQGSEA. Trimming took off 4 bases at V and 1 base at J, with 6 bases between the two ends.

This clonotype has only a few counts. The V and J genes are TRBV28 and TRBJ2-1; 8 nucleotides match TRBD1. Germline V gene lookup returns CDR1 MDHEN and CDR2 SYDVKM. J lost 7 bases, V lost 6 bases, and 5 bases had no gene match. This CDR3 has 13 amino acids. The CDR3 DNA reads as TGTGCCAGCAGGCAAACAGGGGGGAATGAGCAGTTCTTC. The encoded protein is CASRQTGGNEQFF.

This clonotype was observed at least ten times. V gene TRBV25-1 combines with J gene TRBJ2-7, with D possibly TRBD2 on 5 matching bases. V gave up 5 bases and J gave up 3 bases, with 14 bases separating them. Germline V gives CDR1 MGHDK, CDR2 SYGVNS. The CDR3 sequence is 14 residues long. In DNA, the CDR3 is TGTGCCAGCAGTCCCGGGAATAGCGTCTACGAGCAGTACTTC. Translation gives CASSPGNSVYEQYF.

This clonotype has just a few counts. This rearrangement joins TRBV27 to TRBJ2-7, with 11 nucleotides matching TRBD2. The CDR3 length is 21 residues. The V gene's germline CDR1 is MNHEY and CDR2 SMNVEV (reference sequence). The J segment lost 1 base and the V segment lost 7 bases, leaving 24 bases of the junction unmatched. CDR3 residues: CASISNRGLASGRIGSYEQYF. As DNA, the CDR3 is TGTGCCAGCATATCAAACAGGGGGCTAGCTAGCGGGAGGATCGGGTCCTACGAGCAGTACTTC.

This clonotype was recorded at least ten times. The V call is TRBV6-2 or TRBV6-3, the J call TRBJ1-5; no clear D gene. V was trimmed by 4 bases and J by 0 bases, leaving 13 bases between them. The germline V gene has CDR1 MNHEY and CDR2 SVGEGT. The CDR3 extends over 16 amino acids. In DNA, the CDR3 is TGTGCCAGCAGTTGGGCCCGCCTCGGTAGCAATCAGCCCCAGCATTTT. It encodes CASSWARLGSNQPQHF.

This clonotype was picked up many times. The rearrangement joins TRBV3-1 to TRBJ2-1; D not resolved. The germline gives CDR1 LGHDT, CDR2 YNNKEL (reference sequence). V shed 1 base and J shed 9 bases, with 4 bases lying between them. This CDR3 is built from 11 residues. The CDR3 nucleotides are TGTGCCAGCAGCCAAGTTCGTGAGCAGTTCTTC. Its translation is CASSQVREQFF.

This clonotype has just a few counts. The chain links TRBV28 to TRBJ2-7, with TRBD1 identical over 9 bases. This CDR3 is 14 amino acids long. The V and J ends lost 5 bases and 11 bases, in that order; junction bases with no gene match: 13. Germline V lookup: CDR1 MDHEN, CDR2 SYDVKM. The CDR3 loop reads CASSGPGQGSLKYF. The CDR3 nucleotides read TGTGCCAGCAGTGGTCCGGGACAGGGCTCTTTAAAGTACTTC.

The chain combines TRBV3-1 with TRBJ1-1, with D perhaps TRBD1 (6 bases). The CDR3 sequence is 15 residues long. The germline V and J ends were trimmed by 2 bases and 7 bases, with 17 bases remaining between them. The germline V gene encodes CDR1 LGHDT and CDR2 YNNKEL (reference sequence). CDR3 coding DNA: TGTGCCAGCAGCCAAAGGCTCTCGGGGGGGCTTGAAGCTTTCTTT. Translated, it gives CASSQRLSGGLEAFF.

In its sample, this clonotype was seen many times. V gene TRBV9 combines with J gene TRBJ2-2, with 10 bases aligning to TRBD1. The CDR3 loop spans 15 amino acids. Germline loops: CDR1 SGDLS, CDR2 YYNGEE. Germline trimming cut 3 bases from V and 5 bases from J; bases unmatched to any gene: 4. The DNA for the CDR3 is TGTGCCAGCAGCGAGACAGGGGGCCGGACCGGGGAGCTGTTTTTT. This codes for CASSETGGRTGELFF.

A remark on this clonotype: This may be a read error: a much more frequent sequence differs by one nucleotide. The rearrangement joins TRBV12-3 or TRBV12-4 to TRBJ1-1; D is possibly TRBD1 (5 bases). Trimming cost V 6 bases and J 1 base, with 15 bases left between them. The CDR3 contains 15 residues. This chain's CDR3 is CASRLKGTTNTEAFF. In DNA, the CDR3 is TGTGCCAGCAGGTTGAAGGGGACCACGAACACTGAAGCTTTCTTT.

Of note for this clonotype: A much bigger clone sits one base away, suggesting this may be a read error. The J gene is TRBJ1-2, the V gene TRBV6-5, with a possible D match to TRBD1 (5 bases). The CDR3 runs to 12 residues. Trimming stripped 6 bases from V and 7 bases from J, with 12 bases between. Germline V CDR1 and CDR2: MNHEY, SVGAGI. The CDR3 region is CASSPRGFGYTF. The CDR3 DNA reads as TGTGCCAGCAGCCCGAGGGGATTTGGCTACACCTTC.

The table lists this clonotype with many counts. The chain links TRBV7-9 to TRBJ2-1, with 14 bases aligning to TRBD2. The trim removed 5 bases at V and 7 bases at J, leaving 4 bases unmatched. Germline V gene data show CDR1 as SEHNR and CDR2 as FQNEAQ (reference sequence). The CDR3 extends over 15 amino acids. As DNA, the CDR3 is TGTGCCAGCAGCGGGACTAGCGGGAGTGGGAATGAGCAGTTCTTC. This encodes CASSGTSGSGNEQFF.

The table lists this clonotype with a few counts. The gene calls are TRBV7-2 and TRBJ2-5, with 15 bases matching TRBD2. The CDR3 contains 16 residues. With V trimmed by 5 bases and J by 5 bases, 6 bases remained unmatched. Germline V gene lookup returns CDR1 SGHTA and CDR2 FQGNSA. CDR3 amino acids: CASSREGTSGRETQYF. The CDR3 DNA follows: TGTGCCAGCAGCCGGGAGGGGACTAGCGGGAGGGAGACCCAGTACTTC.

This clonotype was detected many times. The chain joins TRBV6-2 or TRBV6-3 to TRBJ2-7; perhaps TRBD1 as D (6 bases). V was trimmed by 4 bases and J by 4 bases, leaving 14 bases between them. In germline, CDR1 is MNHEY, CDR2 SVGEGT. This CDR3 contains 14 residues. CDR3 DNA: TGTGCCAGCAGTTTTCCCGGGACATCTTACGAGCAGTACTTC. Its protein product is CASSFPGTSYEQYF.

This clonotype was counted ten times or more. V gene TRBV20-1 combines with J gene TRBJ2-2; D is possibly TRBD2 (6 bases). Germline V gene lookup returns CDR1 DFQATT and CDR2 SNEGSKA (reference sequence). This CDR3 is 19 amino acids long. With 0 bases removed from V and 4 bases from J, the gap between germline ends came to 24 bases. The CDR3 is CSARDRRGRWRDSTGELFF. In nucleotides, the CDR3 is TGCAGTGCTAGAGATCGGCGGGGTCGTTGGAGGGATAGCACCGGGGAGCTGTTTTTT.

This clonotype was found many times. This sequence joins TRBV5-1 and TRBJ2-7; weak D call: TRBD2 (6 bases). This CDR3 has 15 amino acids. Trimming took 3 bases from V and 2 from J, leaving 15 bases between them. Germline V lookup: CDR1 SGHRS, CDR2 YFSETQ. In DNA form, the CDR3 reads TGCGCCAGCAGCTGGGGGACTCCTTTGACCTACGAGCAGTACTTC. It yields the protein CASSWGTPLTYEQYF.